This record looks at one TCR beta chain sequence and its context. Germline values: CDR1 SNHLY, CDR2 FYNNEI. V lost 8 bases and J 6 bases, leaving 20 bases between the germline ends. This CDR3 spans 16 amino acids. Source study methods: Cell counts per sample came from amplifying reference gene primers. Clones were read by immunoSEQ multiplex PCR, and TCRdb kept only the in-frame ones, dropping some. The DNA gave D and trimming, while V, J and clone size come from that table. The table records 150,000 to 200,000 clones, around 87% of them present only once. This specimen comes from a study of blood T cell repertoires in COVID-19. Study at large: Specimens from acute and convalescent COVID-19 originated in the United States, Italy and Spain.

The specimen sequenced was peripheral blood. V gene TRBV2 combines with J gene TRBJ1-6, with a possible D match to TRBD1 (5 bases). The TCR sequence derives from a man aged 35 to 55 with active or convalescent COVID-19. CDR3 sequence: CASEISREVRNSPLHF. The CDR3 bases are TGTGCCAGCGAGATATCCAGGGAGGTCCGTAATTCACCCCTCCACTTT.